Listed here are 13 T cell receptor beta chains from one sample, sequenced in a study of blood T cell repertoires in COVID-19. This table comes from immunoSEQ multiplex PCR, and its TCRdb copy is limited to in-frame clones, with some not included. The data contain about 200,000 clones, roughly 81% of them singletons. The sample was peripheral blood. The receptors were gathered from a woman older than 75 with acute or convalescent COVID-19.

The CDR3 sequence: CASRRGVFIGELFF. The CDR3 DNA reads TGCGCCAGCAGGCGGGGTGTTTTTATCGGGGAGCTGTTTTTT. The chain employs TRBV10-2 and TRBJ2-2, with a tentative D call TRBD2 (6 bases). The germline V gene has CDR1 WSHSY and CDR2 SAAADI. With 6 bases removed from V and 7 bases from J, the gap between germline ends came to 15 bases. There are 14 residues in the CDR3.

This chain joins TRBV6-5 and TRBJ1-3; 9 bases fit TRBD1. This CDR3 is built from 14 residues. Germline assignment: CDR1 MNHEY and CDR2 SVGAGI. V lost 6 bases, J lost 3 bases, and 3 bases stayed unmatched. CDR3 region: CASRGQGGGNTIYF. In DNA form, the CDR3 reads TGTGCCAGCAGGGGACAGGGAGGTGGAAACACCATATATTTT.

The chain recombines TRBV7-2 with TRBJ1-4; no reliable D call. CDR1 and CDR2 (germline): SGHTA, FQGNSA. Trimming took 2 bases from V and 8 from J, leaving 15 bases between them. The CDR3 is 15 residues long. The CDR3 sequence is CASSLSEARSEKLFF. The CDR3 DNA sequence: TGTGCCAGCAGCTTATCAGAGGCGAGGTCGGAAAAACTGTTTTTT.

V usage is TRBV7-3 and J usage is TRBJ2-2, with D maybe TRBD2 (6 bases). The CDR3 is 14 amino acids. CDR1 SGHTA and CDR2 FQGTGA come from the germline V gene. V lost 5 bases and J lost 6, with 13 bases in between. CDR3 protein: CASSPSGQAGELFF. Written as DNA, the CDR3 is TGTGCCAGCAGCCCAAGCGGGCAGGCCGGGGAGCTGTTTTTT. The variable domain in full, with the rest retrieved from reference TRBV7-3 and TRBJ2-2, is GAGVSQTPSNKVTEKGKYVELRCDPISGHTALYWYRQSLGQGPEFLIYFQGTGAADDSGLPNDRFFAVRPEGSVSTLKIQRTERGDSAVYLCASSPSGQAGELFFGEGSRLTVL.

This sequence joins TRBV7-8 and TRBJ1-1; 7 nucleotides align to TRBD1. J gave up 6 bases and V 5 bases, and 3 bases lay outside the gene matches. This CDR3 comprises 12 residues. The germline V gene has CDR1 SGHVS and CDR2 FQNEAQ. The CDR3 sequence is CASSQRGPEAFF. In DNA form, the CDR3 reads TGTGCCAGCAGCCAAAGGGGGCCTGAAGCTTTCTTT.

The chain has TRBV5-1 and TRBJ2-3; D possibly corresponds to TRBD2 (6 bases). V was clipped by 4 bases and J by 3 bases, with 24 bases between them. The CDR3 has 18 residues. Germline CDR1 reads SGHRS; CDR2 reads YFSETQ. The CDR3 is CASSLRVTGSGSTDTQYF. DNA for the CDR3: TGCGCCAGCAGCCTTCGGGTGACCGGGAGTGGTAGTACAGATACGCAGTATTTT.

The V gene is TRBV19, the J gene TRBJ1-5, with unresolved D. Germline V lookup: CDR1 LNHDA, CDR2 SQIVND (reference sequence). This CDR3 spans 14 amino acids. Between the trimmed V and J ends, which lost 2 bases and 3 bases, there was a span of 8 bases. CDR3 nucleotide sequence: TGTGCCAGTAGTATATCACAGTTCAATCAGCCCCAGCATTTT. This encodes CASSISQFNQPQHF.

The chain employs TRBV6-5 and TRBJ1-1, with TRBD1 identical over 11 bases. The CDR3 totals 14 residues. The V segment lost 6 bases and the J segment 5 bases; nucleotides outside the gene matches: 5. CDR1 is MNHEY, CDR2 SVGAGI, per germline. CDR3 region: CASSGRDRGTEAFF. For the CDR3, the DNA is TGTGCCAGCAGCGGACGGGACAGGGGGACTGAAGCTTTCTTT.

V is TRBV27 and J is TRBJ2-4; D is unresolved. The CDR3 runs 15 residues. Between the trimmed V and J ends, which lost 4 bases and 1 base, there was a span of 11 bases. Looked up from germline, CDR1 is MNHEY and CDR2 is SMNVEV (reference sequence). As DNA, the CDR3 is TGTGCCAGCAGTTCCCTACTCGGGGCCAAAAACATTCAGTACTTC. Its protein product is CASSSLLGAKNIQYF.

The chain carries TRBV19 and TRBJ1-5; 8 nucleotides agree with TRBD1. CDR1 LNHDA and CDR2 SQIVND come from the germline V gene (reference sequence). This CDR3 has 13 residues. V lost 7 bases and J lost 6; bases outside the gene matches: 5. CDR3 residues: CASNTQGGQPQHF. In nucleotides, the CDR3 is TGTGCCAGTAACACACAGGGGGGTCAGCCCCAGCATTTT.

This clone showed up just a few times. The rearrangement uses TRBV9 and TRBJ2-7; D might be TRBD1 (5 bases). CDR1 and CDR2 (germline): SGDLS, YYNGEE. The CDR3 sequence is 15 residues long. V was clipped by 0 bases and J by 2 bases, with 12 bases between them. CDR3 DNA: TGTGCCAGCAGCGTAGGCCCTCAGGGCCCCTACGAGCAGTACTTC. This encodes CASSVGPQGPYEQYF.

This chain uses TRBV10-3 with TRBJ2-4, with 7 bases matching TRBD2. V was pared by 5 bases and J by 6 bases, with 10 bases of the junction left unmatched. The CDR3 spans 15 residues. Germline V CDR1 and CDR2: ENHRY, SYGVKD. Written as DNA, the CDR3 is TGTGCCATCAGTACCGAGTGGGGAGGGCGAAACATTCAGTACTTC. Translating it yields CAISTEWGGRNIQYF.

The rearrangement uses TRBV6-7 and TRBJ2-1; 12 positions agree with TRBD2. TRBV6-7 is annotated as an ORF whose role is uncertain. The CDR3 is 18 amino acids. The trim removed 2 bases at V and 2 bases at J, leaving 7 bases unmatched. The CDR3 loop reads CASSYAGLAGSPYNEQFF. The CDR3 region has the DNA TGTGCCAGCAGTTACGCTGGACTAGCGGGAAGTCCCTACAATGAGCAGTTCTTC.